Listed here is a single T cell receptor beta chain. These data belong to a study of cytomegalovirus exposure and HLA in healthy donors. The CDR3 runs to 15 residues. Germline-derived CDR1 and CDR2 are SGHNT and YENEEA. V lost 1 base and J 5 bases, leaving 12 bases between the germline ends. Generated by immunoSEQ multiplex PCR, the TCRdb table keeps only in-frame clones and is missing some. The table records 180,000 or so clones, roughly 86% of them present only once. The chain is built from TRBV11-3 and TRBJ1-5, with D unclear. Sequencing was carried out using PBMCs. The sequence came from a man aged 25 to 45 in good health and CMV-seropositive. The DNA for the CDR3 is TGTGCCAGCAGCTTAGTTTCCCCGGGAGATCAGCCCCAGCATTTT. Protein product: CASSLVSPGDQPQHF.